This T cell receptor (beta chain) was captured in a study of early T cells in non-severe SARS-CoV-2 infection. Study details: Alpha and beta chains were unpaired, from unsorted whole-blood bulk RNA.

Molecules of cDNA were individually given unique molecular identifiers that were attached to them. TCRdb reprocessed the 5' RACE reads via MiXCR and lists one record per CDR3 protein. The sample lists tens of thousands of distinct CDR3 sequences, around 16% occurring once. This clonotype was seen a handful of times. The CDR3 consists of 15 residues. The germline V gene has CDR1 KGHSH and CDR2 LQKENI. V gave up 1 base and J gave up 4 bases; unmatched junction bases: 4. Material: whole blood. The chain recombines TRBV18 with TRBJ1-3; 7 bases are shared with TRBD1. The clonotype was recovered from an adult who was a healthcare worker with PCR-confirmed SARS-CoV-2 infection or an uninfected control (not recorded which). CDR3 DNA sequence: TGTGCCAGCTCACCACAGGGGGCGAAAGGAAACACCATATATTTT. As protein: CASSPQGAKGNTIYF.